This T cell receptor beta chain was retrieved from a study of CD8 T cells in Susac syndrome (dated 2019 in TCRdb). Context from the whole study: Whether CD8+ T cell activation and differentiation in Susac syndrome was antigen driven was tested using repertoire sequencing.

The paper as a whole reports these results and caveats: The TCR sequencing and HLA analysis was acknowledged to have included a relatively small number of individuals.

High-throughput TCR beta sequencing profiled peripheral blood CD8+ and CD4+ T cells from healthy donors, Susac syndrome patients and multiple sclerosis patients. Treatment-naive patients with stable or active relapsing-remitting disease fulfilling revised McDonald criteria were used as multiple sclerosis controls. CD8+ TEMRA cells were enriched by FACS, while bulk CD8+ and CD4+ T cells were purified by magnetic negative isolation. Blood was drawn into EDTA tubes, processed within 24 hours, and PBMCs were isolated by density gradient centrifugation. PBMCs destined for TCR sequencing were cryopreserved in liquid nitrogen and later thawed in a 37 °C water bath. The sorted or isolated CD4+, CD8+ and CD8+ TEMRA cells had a purity of 90% or higher. Measured from the cysteine to the phenylalanine, the CDR3 is 17 residues long. Only CDR3 DNA is held: 51 bases, read in frame from base 1. CDR1 and CDR2 were assigned from the germline V gene as MNHEY and SVGAGI. Relative to germline, V is missing 3 bases and J is missing 4 bases, with 3 bases of the junction outside any gene match.

RNA was extracted with the RNeasy kit and roughly 0.45 to 1 ug was reverse transcribed using random hexamers. The immunoSEQ multiplex PCR assay, which covers 54 Vbeta and 13 Jbeta segments, was used to amplify TCR beta CDR3 regions. PCR amplification bias was corrected by using a synthetic template baseline for primer optimization and computational correction. The original pipeline was this. Reads were assigned to V, D and J genes according to IMGT and analyzed in immunoSEQ Analyzer, with only productive sequences retained. Clonality was calculated as one minus the Shannon entropy normalized by log2 of the number of productive unique sequences. Public and private clones were assessed among the 100 most prevalent clones of each patient and control. Clones were defined as Susac-specific when absent from the healthy and MS cohorts, from roughly 1,100 published viral clones and from other ImmuneACCESS disease sequences. TCRdb took the public reads, trimmed them with fastp at Q25, ran MiXCR for clone calling and kept in-frame beta chains. Entries are consolidated by CDR3 protein sequence, retaining the most common genes and DNA. TCRdb's processing, not the authors', yielded these V and J calls. The sample table shows 150,000 to 200,000 distinct CDR3 sequences, and more than 90% are seen once. The ten largest clones capture more than 0.09% of the sample.

Concerning this clonotype itself: Its antigen has not been determined. No base quality information exists; no much larger clone differs at one position.

The material sequenced was CD4+ T cells from PBMCs. The receptor's source is a human donor with multiple sclerosis. The sequence links TRBV6-5 to TRBJ2-2, and 15 bases in between align with TRBD2. DNA sequence: TGTGCCAGCAGTTATGGACTAGCGGGGGGGCCCACCGGGGAGCTGTTTTTT. The encoded protein is CASSYGLAGGPTGELFF.